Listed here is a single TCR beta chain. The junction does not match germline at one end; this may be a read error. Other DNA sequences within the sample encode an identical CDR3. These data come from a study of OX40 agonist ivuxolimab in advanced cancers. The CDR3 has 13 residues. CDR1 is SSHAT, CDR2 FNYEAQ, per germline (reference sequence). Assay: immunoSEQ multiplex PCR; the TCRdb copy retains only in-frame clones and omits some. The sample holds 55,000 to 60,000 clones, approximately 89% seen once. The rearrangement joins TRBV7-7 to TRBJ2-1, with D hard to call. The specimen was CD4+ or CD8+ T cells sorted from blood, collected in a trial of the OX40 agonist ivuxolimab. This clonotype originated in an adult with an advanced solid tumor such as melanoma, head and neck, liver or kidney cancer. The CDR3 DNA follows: TGTGCTAGCAGCTTAGGATCTTACAATGAGCAGTTCTTC. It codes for CASSLGSYNEQFF.